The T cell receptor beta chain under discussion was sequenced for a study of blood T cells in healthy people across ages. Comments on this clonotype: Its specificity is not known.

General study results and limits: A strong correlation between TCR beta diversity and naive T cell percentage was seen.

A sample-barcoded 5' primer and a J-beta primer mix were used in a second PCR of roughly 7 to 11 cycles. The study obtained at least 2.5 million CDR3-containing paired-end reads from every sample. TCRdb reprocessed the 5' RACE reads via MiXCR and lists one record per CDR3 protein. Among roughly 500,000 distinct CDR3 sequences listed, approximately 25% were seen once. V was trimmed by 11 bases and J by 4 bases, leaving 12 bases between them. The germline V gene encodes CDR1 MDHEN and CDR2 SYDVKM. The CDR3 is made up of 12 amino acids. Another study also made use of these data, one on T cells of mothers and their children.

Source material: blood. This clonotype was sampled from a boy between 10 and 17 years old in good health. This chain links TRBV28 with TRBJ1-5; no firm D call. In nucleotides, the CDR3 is TGTGCCTCGGGCCGCGGGAATCAGCCCCAGCATTTT. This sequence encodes CASGRGNQPQHF. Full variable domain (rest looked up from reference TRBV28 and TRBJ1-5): DVKVTQSSRYLVKRTGEKVFLECVQDMDHENMFWYRQDPGLGLRLIYFSYDVKMKEKGDIPEGYSVSREKKERFSLILESASTNQTSMYLCASGRGNQPQHFGDGTRLSIL.